What follows are 5 T cell receptor beta chains derived from one specimen sequenced in a study of T cells in Graves' hyperthyroidism and ophthalmopathy. RNA transcripts yielded amplified TCR beta CDR3 regions. The HTBI primer set drove a first-round RT-PCR of the TCR CDR3. TCRdb recomputed calls from the multiplex PCR reads with MiXCR, one row per CDR3 protein. The data hold approximately 260,000 distinct CDR3 sequences, with roughly 15% observed a single time. The specimen sequenced was blood. The receptors originated from a woman aged 45-65 years with Graves' hyperthyroidism that later progressed to Graves' ophthalmopathy.

This rearrangement joins TRBV20-1 to TRBJ2-5, with 8 bases identical to TRBD2. V was pared by 8 bases and J by 7 bases, with 9 bases of the junction left unmatched. The germline gives CDR1 DFQATT, CDR2 SNEGSKA (reference sequence). The CDR3 runs 12 residues. The CDR3 sequence is CSQGGGQGTQYF. As DNA, the CDR3 is TGCAGTCAAGGCGGGGGGCAGGGGACCCAGTACTTC.

This clonotype was found many times. This rearrangement joins TRBV9 to TRBJ2-7; the match to TRBD2 covers 8 bases. V gave up 4 bases and J gave up 2 bases; unmatched junction bases: 20. Germline CDR1 and CDR2: SGDLS and YYNGEE. The CDR3 length is 19 residues. CDR3: CASSPFSGLAGAGTYEQYF. Here the CDR3 DNA reads TGTGCCAGCAGCCCATTTTCGGGGCTAGCGGGTGCCGGGACCTACGAGCAGTACTTC.

This clonotype was seen many times. The chain has TRBV9 and TRBJ2-7, with D uncertain. The ends were cut back, 1 base at V and 6 bases at J, with 11 bases in the middle. The CDR3 loop spans 13 amino acids. Germline values: CDR1 SGDLS, CDR2 YYNGEE. The CDR3 spells CASSVSGFGEQYF. The CDR3 coding sequence is TGTGCCAGCAGCGTATCCGGGTTCGGCGAGCAGTACTTC.

This clonotype has a count of ten or more. This chain joins TRBV28 and TRBJ2-7, with unresolved D. CDR3 length: 12 residues. Germline CDR1 MDHEN, CDR2 SYDVKM. With 4 bases removed from V and 4 bases from J, the gap between germline ends came to 8 bases. The CDR3 nucleotides are TGTGCCAGCAGTTGGTCTTCTTACGAGCAGTACTTC. Residues: CASSWSSYEQYF.

The chain carries TRBV30 and TRBJ2-7; D remains ambiguous. The CDR3 runs to 13 residues. Germline V gene data show CDR1 as GTSNPN and CDR2 as SVGIG (reference sequence). V was clipped by 2 bases and J by 5 bases, with 13 bases between them. The CDR3: CAWSRQPADEQYF. DNA for the CDR3: TGTGCCTGGAGTAGGCAGCCGGCGGACGAGCAGTACTTC.